Listed below are T cell receptor beta chains from one sample, sequenced in a study of blood T cell repertoires in COVID-19. Generated by immunoSEQ multiplex PCR, the TCRdb table keeps only in-frame clones and is missing some. The table lists fewer than 400,000 clones, 90% to 95% of them singletons, with approximately 4.1% in the top ten. The sample taken for sequencing was PBMCs or T cells enriched from blood (not recorded which). The source is a woman aged 25-40 years who had been exposed to COVID-19. CDR3s include the opening cysteine and the closing phenylalanine or tryptophan.

cdr3_length j_call v_call cdr3_aa
14 TRBJ1-1 TRBV1 CTSSQGRGGDEAFF
13 TRBJ1-2 TRBV7-8 CASRPREGYGYTF
15 TRBJ1-1 TRBV6-5 CASSYSKRQGVGAFF
13 TRBJ1-2 TRBV10-3 CATQPRGNYGYTF
14 TRBJ2-3 TRBV2 CASIAGGSTDTQYF
12 TRBJ1-1 TRBV19 CASRGTDTEAFF
12 TRBJ1-1 TRBV7-9 CASRTGRDPAFF
15 TRBJ1-1 TRBV14 CASSQVGIQYTEAFF
15 TRBJ1-3 TRBV14 CASSQGQFSGNTIYF
14 TRBJ1-4 TRBV5-6 CASSSRQGTEKLFF